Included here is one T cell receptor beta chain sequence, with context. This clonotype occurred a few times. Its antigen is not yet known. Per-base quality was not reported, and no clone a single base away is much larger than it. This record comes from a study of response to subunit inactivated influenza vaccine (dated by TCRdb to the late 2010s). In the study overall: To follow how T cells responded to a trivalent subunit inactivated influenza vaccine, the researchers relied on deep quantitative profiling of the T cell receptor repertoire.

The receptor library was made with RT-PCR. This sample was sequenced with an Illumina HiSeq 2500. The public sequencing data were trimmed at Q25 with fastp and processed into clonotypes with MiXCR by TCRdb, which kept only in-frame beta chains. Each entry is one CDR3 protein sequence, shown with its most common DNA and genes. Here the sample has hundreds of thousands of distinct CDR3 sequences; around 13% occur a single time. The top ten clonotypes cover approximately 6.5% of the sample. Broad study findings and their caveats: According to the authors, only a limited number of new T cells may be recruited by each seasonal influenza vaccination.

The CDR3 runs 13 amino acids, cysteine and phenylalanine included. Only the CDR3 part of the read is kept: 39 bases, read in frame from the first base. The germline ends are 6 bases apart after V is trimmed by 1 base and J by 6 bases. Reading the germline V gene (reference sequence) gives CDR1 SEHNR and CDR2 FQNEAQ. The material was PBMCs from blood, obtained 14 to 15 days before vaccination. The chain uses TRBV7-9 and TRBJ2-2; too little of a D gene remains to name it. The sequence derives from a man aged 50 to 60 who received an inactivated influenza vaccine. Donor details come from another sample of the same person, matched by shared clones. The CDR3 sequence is CASSLVTAGELFF. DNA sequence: TGTGCCAGCAGCTTAGTGACGGCCGGGGAGCTGTTTTTT.